This TCR beta chain was sequenced for a study of cytomegalovirus exposure and HLA in healthy donors. A note on this clone: Its antigen is undetermined.

J was trimmed by 2 bases and V by 4 bases; bases with no gene match: 3. The CDR3 contains 14 residues. Germline CDR1 PRHDT, CDR2 FYEKMQ (reference sequence). Unrecorded immune exposure was likely among donors, who were nominally healthy when sampled. Vbeta (60) and Jbeta (13) primers were used in the PCR. TCRdb's copy holds only in-frame clones and misses some; the assay was immunoSEQ multiplex PCR. The sample has 62,000 or so clones; around 87% are singletons. Study-level findings and limits: An analysis that was carried out later associated 17,000 or so TCR beta sequences with HLA alleles at 0.05 false discovery rate. Later on, a genetic analysis was performed. It linked a missense variant in DCLRE1C with V- and J-gene trimming of TCR beta.

Sequenced material: PBMCs. This TCR was sampled from a man aged 18 to 30 in good health and CMV-seronegative. The chain couples TRBV13 to TRBJ2-5; 8 bases are a match to TRBD1. CDR3 loop: CASSSGQGQETQYF. The CDR3 DNA is TGTGCCAGCAGCTCCGGACAGGGTCAAGAGACCCAGTACTTC.